This T cell receptor (beta chain) comes out of a study of T cells expressing NK-cell markers. On the study more broadly: The TCR beta repertoires were obtained from sorted CD3+CD56+NKG2C+, CD3+CD56+NKG2C- and CD3+CD56-NKG2C+ T cells. One of eight sequenced donors was HCMV-seronegative; the other seven were seropositive. Overall study results and limits: NKG2C+ dominant clonotypes from 6 or 7 donors made up roughly 1.0-7.5% of CD8+ T cells. Several donors' CD3+CD56-NKG2C+ cells were dominated by the same clonotypes.

Germline V gene sequence: CDR1 LGHDT, CDR2 YNNKEL (reference sequence). The CDR3 runs 15 residues. Reanalyzing the 5' RACE reads, TCRdb keeps one entry per CDR3 protein, without DNA. With about 260,000 distinct CDR3 sequences in the sample, the ten largest clones hold 0.39%. On this clonotype itself: What it recognizes is unknown.

This receptor was taken from a man aged 18 to 29 in good health. The chain links TRBV3-1 to TRBJ2-3. Specimen: blood T cells: a sorted CD56 or NKG2C T cell subset, CD4+ or CD8+ T cells, or bulk PBMC T cells (not recorded which). The CDR3: CASSQELVGTDTQYF.